This T cell receptor beta chain was sequenced during a study of brain T cells in children with intractable seizures. Between the trimmed V and J ends, which lost 8 bases and 0 bases, there was a span of 18 bases. The germline gives CDR1 MGHDK, CDR2 SYGVNS. The CDR3 is 16 residues long. Findings and caveats of the study: Viral specificity was inferred only from CDR3 similarity; HCMV serostatus was unknown. Clones missing pre-surgery may reflect undersampling of that blood sample.

The sequenced cases were selected for having the highest brain T cell transcript signatures. Patients received at least one anti-epileptic drug before surgery. Points on this clone: Antigen unknown.

Libraries were prepared by immunoSEQ multiplex PCR; TCRdb keeps only in-frame clonotypes and omits some of them. The sample consists of 70,000 to 90,000 clones, about 93% of them appearing once. Source: peripheral blood, taken at surgery. The origin of this receptor is a boy younger than two with tuberous sclerosis and intractable seizures. This rearrangement joins TRBV25-1 to TRBJ2-3; TRBD2 might be the D (5 bases). This chain's CDR3 is CASSGSLTGSTDTQYF. The CDR3 bases are TGTGCCAGCTCTGGTAGTTTAACGGGGAGCACAGATACGCAGTATTTT.